This T cell receptor beta chain is drawn from a study of blood T cell repertoires in COVID-19. The overall study: Researchers got acute and convalescent COVID-19 samples from the United States, Italy and Spain. The analysed material was cDNA or gDNA that came from T cells, B-cell-depleted T cells, or PBMCs.

Original methodology: Estimates of nucleated cell counts were drawn from the amplification of reference gene primers. Clones were sequenced by immunoSEQ multiplex PCR, and TCRdb holds only the in-frame ones, with some missing. V and J calls and clone size come straight from that table; D and trimming were deduced from the DNA. The profile shows about 99,000 clones, 84% of them singletons. V lost 6 bases to trimming and J lost 0 bases, with 12 bases between them. From germline, CDR1 is SNHLY and CDR2 FYNNEI. CDR3 length equals 15 residues. V usage is TRBV2 and J usage is TRBJ1-3; the D gene is possibly TRBD1 (6 bases). The TCR comes from a man between 65 and 80 years old with active or convalescent COVID-19. Sequencing was performed on peripheral blood. The DNA of the CDR3 is TGTGCCAGCAGAACAGGACAGAGCTCTGGAAACACCATATATTTT. It specifies CASRTGQSSGNTIYF.